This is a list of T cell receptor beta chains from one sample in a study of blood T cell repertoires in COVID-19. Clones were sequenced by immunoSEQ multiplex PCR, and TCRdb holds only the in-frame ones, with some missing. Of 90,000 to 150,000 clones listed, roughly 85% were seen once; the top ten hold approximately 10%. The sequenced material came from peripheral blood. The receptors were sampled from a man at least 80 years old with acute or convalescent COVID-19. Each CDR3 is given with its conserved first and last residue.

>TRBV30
CAWSTPALGQGGQPQHF
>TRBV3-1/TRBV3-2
CASSPRWAGGFEYEQYF
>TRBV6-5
CASSSRASGYTDTQYF
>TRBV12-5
CASGSQLAGELFF
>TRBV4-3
CASSQDSGRGWDEQFF
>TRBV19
CASRLGPLGTGELFF
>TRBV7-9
CASTSGRGNYEQYF
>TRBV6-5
CASSYRDRGHSGYTF
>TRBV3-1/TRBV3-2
CASSMSINQPQHF
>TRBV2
CASSSPYREKGYTF
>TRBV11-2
CASSPKIEAFF
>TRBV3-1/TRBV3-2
CASSQGQGGEQYF
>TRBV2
CASYRGGATLYGYTF
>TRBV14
CASSQRPGTGGSGANVLTF
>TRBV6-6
CASSYSSGSGEKLFF
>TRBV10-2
CASSASTDTQYF
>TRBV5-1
CASSLDTSFSYEQYF
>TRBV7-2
CASSLTGTGNTIYF
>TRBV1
CTSSQEVGSGTDQRLVEKLFF
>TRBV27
CASSPQGGSNEQFF
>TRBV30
CAWSNGGNTEAFF
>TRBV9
CASSVRGVGTEAFF
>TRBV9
CASSGLQGENEKLFF
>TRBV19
CASSVQGNSNQPQHF
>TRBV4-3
CASSQDSRQGREKLFF
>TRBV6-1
CASSEGRSNEKLFF
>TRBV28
CASSSLEGLYSNQPQHF
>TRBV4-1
CASSHEGVQPQHF
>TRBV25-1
CASSDRTGGTNEKLFF
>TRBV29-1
CSVEIRTGGYEQYF
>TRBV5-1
CASKTWSVSYNEQFF
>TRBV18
CASSPATLVNTEAFF